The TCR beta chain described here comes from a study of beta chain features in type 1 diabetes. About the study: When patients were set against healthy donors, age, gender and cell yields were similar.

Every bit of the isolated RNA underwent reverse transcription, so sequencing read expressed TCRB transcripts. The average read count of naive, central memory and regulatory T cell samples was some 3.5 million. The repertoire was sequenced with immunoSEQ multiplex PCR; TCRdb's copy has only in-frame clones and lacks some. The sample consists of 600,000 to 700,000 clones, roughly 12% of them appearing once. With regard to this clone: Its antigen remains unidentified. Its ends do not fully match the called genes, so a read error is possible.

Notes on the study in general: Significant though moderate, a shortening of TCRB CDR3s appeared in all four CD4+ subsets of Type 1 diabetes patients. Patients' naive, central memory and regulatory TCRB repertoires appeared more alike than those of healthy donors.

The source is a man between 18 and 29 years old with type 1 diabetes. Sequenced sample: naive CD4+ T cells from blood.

The CDR3 region has the DNA TGCGCCAGCAGCTTGGACAGCAGTCAGCCCCAGCATTTT. Encoded protein: CASSLDSSQPQHF. The genes are TRBV5-1 and TRBJ1-5, with D uncertain. The germline CDR1 and CDR2 sequences are SGHRS and YFSETQ. This CDR3 comprises 13 residues.